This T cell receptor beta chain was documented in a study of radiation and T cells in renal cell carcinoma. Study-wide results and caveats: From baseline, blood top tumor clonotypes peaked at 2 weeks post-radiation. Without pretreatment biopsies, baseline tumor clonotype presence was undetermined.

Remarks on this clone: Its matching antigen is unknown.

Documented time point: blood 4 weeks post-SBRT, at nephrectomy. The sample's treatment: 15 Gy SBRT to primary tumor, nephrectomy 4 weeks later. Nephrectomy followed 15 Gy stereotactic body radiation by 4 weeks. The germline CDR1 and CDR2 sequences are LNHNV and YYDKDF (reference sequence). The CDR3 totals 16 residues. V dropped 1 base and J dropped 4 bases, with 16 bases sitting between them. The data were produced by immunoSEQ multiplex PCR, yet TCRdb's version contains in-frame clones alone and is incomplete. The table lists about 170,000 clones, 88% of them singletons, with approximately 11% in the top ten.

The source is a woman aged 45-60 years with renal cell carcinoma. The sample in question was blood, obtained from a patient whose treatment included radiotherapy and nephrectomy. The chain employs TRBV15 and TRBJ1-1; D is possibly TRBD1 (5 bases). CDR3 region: CATSRVMGLGSTEAFF. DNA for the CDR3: TGTGCCACCAGCAGAGTTATGGGACTTGGGAGCACTGAAGCTTTCTTT.